This TCR beta chain was sequenced for a study of monozygotic twins with inflammatory bowel disease. This CDR3 is 16 amino acids long. From germline, CDR1 is LNHDA and CDR2 SQIVND (reference sequence). The template-switching step introduced UMIs that carried a 6-nucleotide sample barcode. Reanalyzing the 5' RACE reads, TCRdb keeps one entry per CDR3 protein, without DNA. Its table records 350,000 to 550,000 distinct CDR3 sequences. Study observations and caveats: Healthy co-twins showed greater TCRbeta diversity (inverse Simpson) than IBD patients.

As to this clonotype: The antigen is undetermined.

This receptor was obtained from a human donor with ulcerative colitis or Crohn's disease, or a healthy co-twin of an affected twin (not recorded which). The sequenced sample consisted of blood. The chain uses TRBV19 and TRBJ1-2. The CDR3: CASSRTISSSNYGYTF.